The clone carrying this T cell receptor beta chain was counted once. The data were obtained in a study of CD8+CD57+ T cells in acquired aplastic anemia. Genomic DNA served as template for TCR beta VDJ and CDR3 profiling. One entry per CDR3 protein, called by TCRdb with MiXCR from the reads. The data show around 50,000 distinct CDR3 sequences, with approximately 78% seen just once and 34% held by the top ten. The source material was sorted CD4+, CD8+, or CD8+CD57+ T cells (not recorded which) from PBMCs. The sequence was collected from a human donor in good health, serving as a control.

The CDR3 coding sequence is TGTGCCAGCAGCCCCATGACCGGGACAGGGCCCGAAAAACTGTTTTTT. As protein: CASSPMTGTGPEKLFF. The rearrangement uses TRBV3-1 and TRBJ1-4; TRBD1 matches at 9 bases. Germline values: CDR1 LGHDT, CDR2 YNNKEL (reference sequence). J lost 8 bases, V lost 4 bases, and 11 bases had no gene match. The CDR3 covers 16 residues.